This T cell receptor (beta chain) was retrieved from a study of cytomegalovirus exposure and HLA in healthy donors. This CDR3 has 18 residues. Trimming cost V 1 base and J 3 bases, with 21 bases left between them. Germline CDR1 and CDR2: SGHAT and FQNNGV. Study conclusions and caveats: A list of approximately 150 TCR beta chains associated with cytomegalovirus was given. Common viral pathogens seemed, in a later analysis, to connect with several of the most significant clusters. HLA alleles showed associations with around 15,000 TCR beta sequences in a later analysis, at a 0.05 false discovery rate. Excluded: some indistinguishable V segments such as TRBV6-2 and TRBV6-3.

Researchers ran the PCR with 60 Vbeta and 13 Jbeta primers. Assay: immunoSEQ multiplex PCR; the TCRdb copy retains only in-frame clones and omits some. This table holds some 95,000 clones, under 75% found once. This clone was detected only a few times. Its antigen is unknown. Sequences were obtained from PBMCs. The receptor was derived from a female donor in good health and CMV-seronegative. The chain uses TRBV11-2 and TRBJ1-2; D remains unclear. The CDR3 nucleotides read TGTGCCAGCAGCTTAGCCGTAAGACATCCCGTTTGGGACTATGGCTACACCTTC. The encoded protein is CASSLAVRHPVWDYGYTF.